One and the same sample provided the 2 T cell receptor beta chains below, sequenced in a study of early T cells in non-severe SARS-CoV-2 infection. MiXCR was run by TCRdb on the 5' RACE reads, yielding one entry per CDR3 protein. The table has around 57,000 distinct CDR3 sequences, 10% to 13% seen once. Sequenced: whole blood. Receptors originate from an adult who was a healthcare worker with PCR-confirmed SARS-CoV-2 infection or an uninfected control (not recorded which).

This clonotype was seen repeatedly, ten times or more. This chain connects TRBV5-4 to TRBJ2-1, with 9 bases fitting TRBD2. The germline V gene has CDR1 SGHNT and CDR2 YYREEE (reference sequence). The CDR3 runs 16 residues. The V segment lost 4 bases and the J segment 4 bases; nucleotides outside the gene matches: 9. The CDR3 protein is CASSPYAGGVYNEQFF. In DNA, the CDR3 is TGTGCCAGCAGCCCCTACGCGGGGGGGGTTTACAATGAGCAGTTCTTC.

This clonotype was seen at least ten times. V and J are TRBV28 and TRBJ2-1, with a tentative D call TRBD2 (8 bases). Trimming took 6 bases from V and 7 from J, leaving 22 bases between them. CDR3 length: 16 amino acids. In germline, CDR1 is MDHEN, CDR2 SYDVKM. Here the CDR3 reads CASRTPTGRGVNEQFF. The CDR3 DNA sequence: TGTGCCAGCAGAACCCCGACAGGGCGGGGGGTGAATGAGCAGTTCTTC.